One and the same sample provided the 3 T cell receptor beta chains below, sequenced in a study of post-analysis software for immune sequencing data. Study findings and constraints: The five TRBV segments detected at higher frequency in patients than in controls included TRBV5-6, TRBV5-1 and TRBV20-1.

Each TCR beta cDNA library carried unique molecular identifiers. Each CDR3 protein is one row after TCRdb ran MiXCR on the PCR reads. This sample yields 600,000 to 700,000 distinct CDR3 sequences, of which around 64% are seen a single time; around 11% belongs to the top ten. These receptors lack a known antigen. Sequenced material: blood. Source of these receptors: a girl aged 2 to 10 with multiple sclerosis.

The chain is built from TRBV29-1 and TRBJ1-1; D unresolved. The CDR3 loop spans 11 amino acids. The V gene's germline CDR1 is SQVTM and CDR2 ANQGSEA. The ends were cut back, 5 bases at V and 10 bases at J, with 14 bases in the middle. The CDR3 spells CSVTRRRRAFF. CDR3 DNA sequence: TGCAGCGTTACCCGGCGGAGGAGAGCTTTCTTT.

The chain employs TRBV6-5 and TRBJ1-2, with TRBD1 as a possible D gene (5 bases). Germline V gene sequence: CDR1 MNHEY, CDR2 SVGAGI. The CDR3 spans 15 residues. Trimming left V 8 bases short and J 1 base short, with 17 bases between. CDR3 residues: CASSGGPSYNYGYTF. The CDR3 DNA sequence: TGTGCCAGCTCCGGGGGACCATCCTATAACTATGGCTACACCTTC.

This clonotype came up a few times. The genes are TRBV7-9 and TRBJ2-1, with 7 positions matching TRBD1. This CDR3 is built from 14 residues. V lost 3 bases to trimming and J lost 8 bases; unmatched junction nucleotides: 7. The germline V gene encodes CDR1 SEHNR and CDR2 FQNEAQ (reference sequence). CDR3 sequence: CASSFGQGVDEQFF. The CDR3 DNA reads as TGTGCCAGCAGCTTCGGGCAGGGGGTCGATGAGCAGTTCTTC.